The 17 T cell receptor beta chains presented below share a single source sample, sequenced in a study of preoperative IRX-2 immunotherapy in early breast cancer. Profiling relied on immunoSEQ multiplex PCR, and the TCRdb table lists in-frame clones only, not all of them. The table shows roughly 30,000 clones, with roughly four fifths occurring only once. Treatment defined: preoperative locoregional IRX-2 cytokine immunotherapy. The source was lymph node tissue, collected from a patient treated with IRX-2 immunotherapy. These receptors all stem from a human donor with breast cancer.

The rearrangement links TRBV14 to TRBJ2-5; 9 nucleotides align to TRBD1. The CDR3 has 15 amino acids. The germline V gene encodes CDR1 SGHDN and CDR2 FVKESK. The V gene end was trimmed by 3 bases and the J gene end by 5 bases; junction bases not matched to a gene: 7. The CDR3 DNA follows: TGTGCCAGCAGCCAGGCCGGGACAGGGTGGGAGACCCAGTACTTC. It specifies CASSQAGTGWETQYF.

The chain joins TRBV19 to TRBJ2-1; D is possibly TRBD1 or TRBD2 (5 bases each). Germline V gives CDR1 LNHDA, CDR2 SQIVND (reference sequence). This CDR3 has 14 residues. The ends were cut back, 10 bases at V and 1 base at J, with 14 bases in the middle. DNA for the CDR3: TGTGCCACGATCGGATGGGGGTCCTACAATGAGCAGTTCTTC. This translates into CATIGWGSYNEQFF.

The rearrangement joins TRBV28 to TRBJ2-1, with D possibly TRBD2 on 5 matching bases. V lost 4 bases and J 0 bases, leaving 16 bases between the germline ends. Germline assignment: CDR1 MDHEN and CDR2 SYDVKM. This CDR3 contains 17 residues. DNA for the CDR3: TGTGCCAGCAGTTCCCCCTGGGTCGGGGTCTCCTACAATGAGCAGTTCTTC. Translating it yields CASSSPWVGVSYNEQFF.

This chain links TRBV6-7 with TRBJ2-2; D call uncertain. TRBV6-7 is reported as an ORF; its role is uncertain. Trimming shortened V by 7 bases and J by 6 bases, and 6 bases separated the two germline ends. The CDR3 sequence is 11 residues long. The CDR3 protein is CASKGPGELFF. CDR3 sequence (DNA): TGTGCCAGCAAAGGCCCCGGGGAGCTGTTTTTT.

The chain links TRBV6-8 to TRBJ2-6, with D possibly being TRBD1 (6 bases). Germline CDR1 is MNHGY and CDR2 is SAAAGT. This CDR3 comprises 15 residues. The V gene lost 6 bases and the J gene lost 4 bases, with 13 bases spanning the gap. CDR3 residues: CASRSTGKGANVLTF. In nucleotides, the CDR3 is TGTGCCAGCAGGTCTACAGGGAAGGGGGCCAACGTCCTGACTTTC.

The genes are TRBV7-7 and TRBJ1-3; D may be TRBD1 (5 bases). This CDR3 spans 14 amino acids. Germline CDR1 reads SSHAT; CDR2 reads FNYEAQ (reference sequence). V lost 5 bases to trimming and J lost 2 bases, with 10 bases between them. CDR3 in DNA: TGTGCCAGCAGCCTTCAGGGAACTGGAAACACCATATATTTT. Protein: CASSLQGTGNTIYF.

A single count supports this clone. V and J are TRBV6-7 and TRBJ2-6; D gene uncertain. TRBV6-7 is reported as an ORF; its role is uncertain. The CDR3 runs 13 residues. V lost 10 bases and J 0 bases, leaving 7 bases between the germline ends. Here the CDR3 reads CATQVSGANVLTF. The CDR3 bases are TGTGCCACCCAGGTCTCTGGGGCCAACGTCCTGACTTTC.

The V gene is TRBV11-3, the J gene TRBJ2-7; the match to TRBD2 covers 12 bases. The CDR3 runs 15 residues. CDR1 and CDR2 (germline): SGHNT, YENEEA. V was pared by 5 bases and J by 0 bases, with 2 bases of the junction left unmatched. The CDR3 is CASSTTSGSSYEQYF. CDR3 bases: TGTGCCAGCAGCACGACTAGCGGGAGCTCCTACGAGCAGTACTTC.

V and J are TRBV2 and TRBJ1-6, with a possible D match to TRBD1 (6 bases). Trimming pared 2 bases from V and 9 bases from J, leaving 8 bases between. The CDR3 runs 13 residues. Germline V CDR1 and CDR2: SNHLY, FYNNEI. The CDR3 region is CASSEQGPSPLHF. The CDR3 DNA reads TGTGCCAGCAGTGAACAGGGGCCTTCACCCCTCCACTTT.

This sequence joins TRBV6-8 and TRBJ2-7; D might be TRBD1 or TRBD2, each matching 5 bases. Germline values: CDR1 MNHGY, CDR2 SAAAGT. The CDR3 extends over 13 amino acids. Trimming left V 8 bases short and J 2 bases short, with 13 bases between. CDR3 loop: CASGGRGTYEQYF. In DNA, the CDR3 is TGTGCCAGCGGGGGACGGGGAACCTACGAGCAGTACTTC.

The chain is built from TRBV29-1 and TRBJ2-5, with 11 bases matching TRBD2. The junction had 7 bases not matched to a gene; V was cut back by 7 bases and J by 9 bases. There are 12 residues in the CDR3. CDR1 and CDR2 from the germline V gene are SQVTM and ANQGSEA. The CDR3 DNA follows: TGCAGCGCACTAGCGGGGGTTGGGGCCCAGTACTTC. This codes for CSALAGVGAQYF.

The chain employs TRBV5-1 and TRBJ2-2; 13 bases fit TRBD2. With V trimmed by 1 base and J by 6 bases, 18 bases remained unmatched. The CDR3 has 21 residues. Germline V gene lookup returns CDR1 SGHRS and CDR2 YFSETQ. CDR3 region: CASSLSSRSWTSGSGSGELFF. The CDR3 bases are TGCGCCAGCAGCTTGTCATCCCGCTCTTGGACTAGCGGGAGCGGGTCCGGGGAGCTGTTTTTT.

The chain is built from TRBV6-8 and TRBJ1-2, with a possible D match to TRBD1 (6 bases). CDR3 size: 13 residues. V was trimmed by 0 bases and J by 7 bases, leaving 9 bases between them. Germline V CDR1 and CDR2: MNHGY, SAAAGT. The CDR3 is CASSYSQGGGYTF. The CDR3 nucleotides are TGTGCCAGCAGTTACTCACAGGGTGGTGGCTACACCTTC.

V usage is TRBV29-1 and J usage is TRBJ1-5, with D unresolved. The CDR3 is 13 amino acids. The germline V gene encodes CDR1 SQVTM and CDR2 ANQGSEA. The V and J ends lost 5 bases and 6 bases respectively, with 14 bases between them. The CDR3 DNA reads as TGCAGCGTTCTACCTAACCCCGGTCAGCCCCAGCATTTT. Its protein product is CSVLPNPGQPQHF. Drawing the rest from reference TRBV29-1 and TRBJ1-5, the complete variable domain is SAVISQKPSRDICQRGTSLTIQCQVDSQVTMMFWYRQQPGQSLTLIATANQGSEATYESGFVIDKFPISRPNLTFSTLTVSNMSPEDSSIYLCSVLPNPGQPQHFGDGTRLSIL.

The V and J genes are TRBV2 and TRBJ2-3; 9 bases line up with TRBD2. The CDR3 spans 13 residues. V shed 10 bases and J 14 bases; nucleotides not matched to a gene: 16. Germline V gene lookup returns CDR1 SNHLY and CDR2 FYNNEI. The CDR3 spells CATASEAAGGWYF. In DNA, the CDR3 is TGTGCCACCGCGTCGGAGGCCGCGGGGGGGTGGTATTTT.

The gene calls are TRBV28 and TRBJ1-2; D is unclear. The germline gives CDR1 MDHEN, CDR2 SYDVKM. V was pared by 7 bases and J by 4 bases, with 16 bases between. The CDR3 consists of 14 residues. The CDR3 region has the DNA TGTGCCAGCAAAGACAATTCTGGGGTCTATGGCTACACCTTC. It specifies CASKDNSGVYGYTF.

The chain has TRBV19 and TRBJ1-1; D remains ambiguous. The CDR3 contains 14 residues. CDR1 is LNHDA, CDR2 SQIVND, per germline (reference sequence). V lost 8 bases and J lost 5, with 18 bases in between. The CDR3 loop is CASCTSGRNTEAFF. As DNA, the CDR3 is TGTGCCAGTTGCACGAGTGGGCGGAATACTGAAGCTTTCTTT.